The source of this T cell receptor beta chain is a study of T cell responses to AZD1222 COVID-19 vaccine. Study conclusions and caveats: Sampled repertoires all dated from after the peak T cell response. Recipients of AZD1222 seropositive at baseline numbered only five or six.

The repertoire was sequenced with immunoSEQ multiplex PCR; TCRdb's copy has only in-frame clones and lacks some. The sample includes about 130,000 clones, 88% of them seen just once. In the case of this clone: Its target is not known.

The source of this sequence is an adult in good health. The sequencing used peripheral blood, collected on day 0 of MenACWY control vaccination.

CDR3 in amino acids: CASSPRGATAIPYGYTF. Here the CDR3 DNA reads TGTGCCAGCAGCCCCAGAGGTGCGACAGCTATTCCCTATGGCTACACCTTC. V gene TRBV9 combines with J gene TRBJ1-2, with D possibly being TRBD1 (5 bases). This CDR3 is 17 amino acids long. Germline loops: CDR1 SGDLS, CDR2 YYNGEE. The ends were cut back, 4 bases at V and 4 bases at J, with 23 bases in the middle.